This T cell receptor (beta chain) was sequenced during a study of blood T cell repertoires in COVID-19. Individuals aged roughly 18 to 95 years were recruited from roughly 23 US areas. Assignments of participants to cohorts depended upon their own reported clinical history. For recovered donors of Cohort 3, there were two negative PCRs, clearance, or symptom resolution. Methods used by the authors: Scientists estimated how many nucleated cells there were by amplifying reference gene primers. Generated by immunoSEQ multiplex PCR, the TCRdb table keeps only in-frame clones and is missing some. V and J calls and clone size follow that table, whereas D and trimming were derived from the DNA. The data contain about 210,000 clones, about 81% of them singletons. The CDR3 sequence is 16 residues long. J gave up 5 bases and V 2 bases, and 3 bases lay outside the gene matches. The germline V gene has CDR1 SGHDT and CDR2 YYEEEE.

The TCR originated in a man between 40 and 49 years old who had recovered from COVID-19. The rearrangement links TRBV5-6 to TRBJ2-3; 15 bases are a match to TRBD2. Material: PBMCs or T cells enriched from blood (not recorded which). The DNA of the CDR3 is TGTGCCAGCAGCTTCGGACTAGCGGGAGGGGTAGATACGCAGTATTTT. Translated, it gives CASSFGLAGGVDTQYF.